The present TCR beta chain was sequenced within a study of radiation and T cells in renal cell carcinoma. On the study more broadly: Nephrectomy followed 15 Gy stereotactic body radiation by 4 weeks.

As for time point: baseline pretreatment blood. Treatment in this sample: 15 Gy SBRT to primary tumor, nephrectomy 4 weeks later. After SBRT, blood was collected at 2 and 4 weeks, plus baseline. Study-level findings and limits: Pretreatment tumor biopsies were lacking, so baseline clonotypes are unknown. In blood, top tumor clones expanded by 2 weeks, shrinking by 4.

Measured with immunoSEQ multiplex PCR; TCRdb has only the in-frame clones, and not every one. The sample lists 90,000 to 100,000 clones, approximately 86% occurring once. About this clone itself: As yet, its antigen is unknown.

CDR3 size: 18 residues. The chain is built from TRBV21-1 and TRBJ2-1. TRBV21-1 is a listed pseudogene. This TCR was recovered from a man aged 45 to 65 with renal cell carcinoma. Specimen: blood, collected from a patient whose treatment included radiotherapy and nephrectomy. The CDR3 loop reads CASSVSPSARSSYNEQFF. CDR3 bases: TGTGCCAGCAGCGTTTCCCCTTCGGCCAGAAGCTCCTACAATGAGCAGTTCTTC.